This TCR beta chain derives from a study of blood T cell repertoires in COVID-19. Background on the study: The United States, Italy and Spain were the sources of the acute and convalescent COVID-19 samples. Nucleic acid was either cDNA or gDNA, and it came from T cells, B-cell-depleted T cells, or PBMCs.

Germline values: CDR1 SQVTM, CDR2 ANQGSEA. Between the trimmed V and J ends, which lost 6 bases and 0 bases, there was a span of 15 bases. The CDR3 has 16 amino acids. Per the original methods: How many nucleated cells were present was estimated from reference gene primer amplification. This table comes from immunoSEQ multiplex PCR, and its TCRdb copy is limited to in-frame clones, with some not included. The DNA was the basis for D and trimming; V, J and clone size are from that table. The sample carries 150,000 to 200,000 clones, roughly 87% recorded once. This TCR was sampled from a woman between 50 and 59 years old with acute or convalescent COVID-19. The genes are TRBV29-1 and TRBJ1-6, with D possibly TRBD1 on 5 matching bases. Sequencing input: peripheral blood. CDR3 loop: CSVIISDSSYNSPLHF. CDR3 nucleotide sequence: TGCAGCGTCATCATTTCCGACAGCTCCTATAATTCACCCCTCCACTTT. Combining the CDR3 with reference TRBV29-1 and TRBJ1-6 gives the whole variable domain SAVISQKPSRDICQRGTSLTIQCQVDSQVTMMFWYRQQPGQSLTLIATANQGSEATYESGFVIDKFPISRPNLTFSTLTVSNMSPEDSSIYLCSVIISDSSYNSPLHFGNGTRLTVT.